This TCR beta chain originates from a study of PD-1 blockade in classical Hodgkin lymphoma. Study context: Nivolumab was given intravenously to patients at 3 mg/kg every 2 weeks. General study points: A significant rise in TCR diversity by C4D1 was seen for CD4+ but not CD8+ cells. Patients excluded were those beginning nivolumab under 1 year after ASCT.

Germline V CDR1 and CDR2: SNHLY, FYNNEI. This CDR3 is built from 15 residues. The V segment lost 5 bases and the J segment 1 base; nucleotides outside the gene matches: 4. Each patient experienced a relapse that followed autologous stem cell transplantation, and brentuximab vedotin exposure varied. Complete response, partial response or progressive disease was each patient's best response. Profiled with immunoSEQ multiplex PCR; TCRdb holds only in-frame clones, not every one. The data show about 110,000 clones, about 88% seen once. For this clone: The target antigen is unknown.

The receptor's source is a human donor with classical Hodgkin lymphoma. The chain links TRBV2 to TRBJ2-3, with 9 bases identical to TRBD2. This material consisted of peripheral blood mononuclear cells (PBMCs), taken before the second cycle of nivolumab. CDR3 nucleotides: TGTGCCAGCAGTTTAGCGGGAGCCCGCACAGATACGCAGTATTTT. Encoded protein: CASSLAGARTDTQYF.